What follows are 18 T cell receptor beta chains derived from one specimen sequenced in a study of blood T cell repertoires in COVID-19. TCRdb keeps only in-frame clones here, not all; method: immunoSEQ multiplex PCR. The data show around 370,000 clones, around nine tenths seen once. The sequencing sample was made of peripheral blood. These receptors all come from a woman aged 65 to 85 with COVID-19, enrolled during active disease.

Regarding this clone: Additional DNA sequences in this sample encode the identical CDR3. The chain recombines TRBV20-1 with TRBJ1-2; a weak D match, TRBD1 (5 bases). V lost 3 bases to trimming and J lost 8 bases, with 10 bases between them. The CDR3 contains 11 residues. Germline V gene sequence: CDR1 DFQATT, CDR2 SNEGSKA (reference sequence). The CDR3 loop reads CSARRGGGYTF. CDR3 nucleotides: TGCAGTGCTAGGAGGGGAGGAGGCTACACCTTC.

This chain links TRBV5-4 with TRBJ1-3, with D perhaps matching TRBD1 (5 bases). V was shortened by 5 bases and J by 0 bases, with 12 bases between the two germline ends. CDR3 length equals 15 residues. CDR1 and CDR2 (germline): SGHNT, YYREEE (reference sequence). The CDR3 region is CASRPDSYSGNTIYF. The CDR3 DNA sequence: TGTGCCAGCAGGCCAGACAGCTACTCTGGAAACACCATATATTTT.

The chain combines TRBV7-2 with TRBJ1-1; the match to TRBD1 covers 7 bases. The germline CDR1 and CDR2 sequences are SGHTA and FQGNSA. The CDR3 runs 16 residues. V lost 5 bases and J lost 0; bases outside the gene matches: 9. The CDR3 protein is CASSPTPDRVNTEAFF. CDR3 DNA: TGTGCCAGCAGCCCGACACCAGACAGGGTGAACACTGAAGCTTTCTTT.

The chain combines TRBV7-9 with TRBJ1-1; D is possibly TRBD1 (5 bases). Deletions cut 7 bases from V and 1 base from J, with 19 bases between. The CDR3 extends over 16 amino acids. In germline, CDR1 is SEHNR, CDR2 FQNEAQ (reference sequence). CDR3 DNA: TGTGCCAGCAACCCACTTTACGTTGACAGGAACACTGAAGCTTTCTTT. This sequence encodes CASNPLYVDRNTEAFF.

The CDR3 nucleotides read TGTGCCAGCAGCCCCCGGGGGGCCTATGGCTACACCTTC. Its translation: CASSPRGAYGYTF. The rearrangement joins TRBV27 to TRBJ1-2; D might be TRBD1 (6 bases). The CDR3 has 13 residues. The germline CDR1 and CDR2 sequences are MNHEY and SMNVEV (reference sequence). Trimming shortened V by 6 bases and J by 4 bases, and 12 bases separated the two germline ends.

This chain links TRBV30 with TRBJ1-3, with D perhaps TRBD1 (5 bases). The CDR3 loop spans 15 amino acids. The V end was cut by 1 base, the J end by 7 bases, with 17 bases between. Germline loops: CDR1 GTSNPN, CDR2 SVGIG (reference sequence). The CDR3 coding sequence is TGTGCCTGGAGTGATCCGGGACTGGGAGGGAACACCATATATTTT. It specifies CAWSDPGLGGNTIYF.

The CDR3 here is CASSEEDSPNQPQHF. For the CDR3, the DNA is TGTGCCAGCAGTGAGGAGGACAGCCCCAATCAGCCCCAGCATTTT. This chain joins TRBV2 and TRBJ1-5; the D gene is possibly TRBD1 (6 bases). CDR1 and CDR2 (germline): SNHLY, FYNNEI. The CDR3 length is 15 residues. V was pared by 3 bases and J by 3 bases, with 12 bases between.

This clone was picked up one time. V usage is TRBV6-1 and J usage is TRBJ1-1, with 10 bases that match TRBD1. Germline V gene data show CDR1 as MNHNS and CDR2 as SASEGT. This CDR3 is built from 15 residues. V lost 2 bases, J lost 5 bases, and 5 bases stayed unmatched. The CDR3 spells CASSERQGAKTEAFF. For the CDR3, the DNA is TGTGCCAGCAGTGAACGACAGGGGGCGAAAACTGAAGCTTTCTTT.

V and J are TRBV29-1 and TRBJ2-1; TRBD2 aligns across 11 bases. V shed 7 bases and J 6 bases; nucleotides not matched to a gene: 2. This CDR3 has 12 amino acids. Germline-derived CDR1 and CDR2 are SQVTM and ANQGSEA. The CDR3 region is CSGTSGSNEQFF. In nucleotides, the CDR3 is TGCAGCGGCACTAGCGGGAGCAATGAGCAGTTCTTC.

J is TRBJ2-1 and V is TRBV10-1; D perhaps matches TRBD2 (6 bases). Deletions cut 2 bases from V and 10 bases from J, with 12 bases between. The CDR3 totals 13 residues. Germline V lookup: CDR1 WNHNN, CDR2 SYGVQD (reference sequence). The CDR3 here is CASSEISAGEQFF. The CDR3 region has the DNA TGCGCCAGCAGTGAGATCTCGGCGGGGGAGCAGTTCTTC.

CDR3 sequence: CASSPGQSTGELFF. DNA of the CDR3: TGTGCCAGCAGCCCCGGACAGTCGACCGGGGAGCTGTTTTTT. V is TRBV5-4 and J is TRBJ2-2; possibly TRBD1 for D (6 bases). CDR1 and CDR2 from the germline V gene are SGHNT and YYREEE (reference sequence). V lost 4 bases, J lost 5 bases, and 12 bases lay in between. The CDR3 is 14 amino acids.

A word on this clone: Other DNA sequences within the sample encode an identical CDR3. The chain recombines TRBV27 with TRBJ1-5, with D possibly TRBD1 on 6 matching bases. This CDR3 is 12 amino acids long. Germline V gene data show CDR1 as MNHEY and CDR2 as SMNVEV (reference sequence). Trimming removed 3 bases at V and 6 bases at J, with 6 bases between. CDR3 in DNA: TGTGCCAGCAGTTTCAGGGGTCAGCCCCAGCATTTT. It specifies CASSFRGQPQHF.

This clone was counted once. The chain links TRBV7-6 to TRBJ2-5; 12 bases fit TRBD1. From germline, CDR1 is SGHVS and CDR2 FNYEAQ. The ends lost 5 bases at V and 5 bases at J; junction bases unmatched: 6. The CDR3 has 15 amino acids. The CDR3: CASSPWDRGQETQYF. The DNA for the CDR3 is TGTGCCAGCAGCCCTTGGGACAGGGGGCAGGAGACCCAGTACTTC.

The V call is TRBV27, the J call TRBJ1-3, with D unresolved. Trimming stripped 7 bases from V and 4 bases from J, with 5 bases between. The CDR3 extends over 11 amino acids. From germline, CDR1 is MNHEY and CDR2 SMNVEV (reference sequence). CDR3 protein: CASILGNTIYF. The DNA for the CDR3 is TGTGCCAGCATTCTAGGAAACACCATATATTTT.

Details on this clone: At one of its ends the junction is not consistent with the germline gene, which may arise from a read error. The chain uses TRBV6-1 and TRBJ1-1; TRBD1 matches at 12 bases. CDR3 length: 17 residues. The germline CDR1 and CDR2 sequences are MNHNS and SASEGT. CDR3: CASSEGGYRDRGLPDPF. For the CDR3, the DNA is TGTGCCAGCAGTGAAGGAGGATACCGGGACAGGGGGCTCCCCGACCCTTTT.

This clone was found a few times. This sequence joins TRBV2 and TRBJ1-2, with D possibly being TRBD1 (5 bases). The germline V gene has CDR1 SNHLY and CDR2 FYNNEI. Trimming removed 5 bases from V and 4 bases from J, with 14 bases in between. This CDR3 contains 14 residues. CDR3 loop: CASSHETVSYGYTF. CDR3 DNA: TGTGCCAGCAGTCATGAGACAGTATCCTATGGCTACACCTTC.

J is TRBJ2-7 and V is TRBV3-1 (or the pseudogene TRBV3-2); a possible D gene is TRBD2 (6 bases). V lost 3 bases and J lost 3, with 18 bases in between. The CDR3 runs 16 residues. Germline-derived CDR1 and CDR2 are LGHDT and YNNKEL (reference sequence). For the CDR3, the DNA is TGTGCCAGCAGCCACGCCGGGGGTCGCGATGTCTACGAGCAGTACTTC. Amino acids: CASSHAGGRDVYEQYF.

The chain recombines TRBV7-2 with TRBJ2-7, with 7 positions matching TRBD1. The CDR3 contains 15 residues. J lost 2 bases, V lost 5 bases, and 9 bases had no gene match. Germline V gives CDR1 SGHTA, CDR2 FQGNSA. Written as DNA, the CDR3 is TGTGCCAGCAGCCCGGGTGAGGGGGCAACCTACGAGCAGTACTTC. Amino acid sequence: CASSPGEGATYEQYF.